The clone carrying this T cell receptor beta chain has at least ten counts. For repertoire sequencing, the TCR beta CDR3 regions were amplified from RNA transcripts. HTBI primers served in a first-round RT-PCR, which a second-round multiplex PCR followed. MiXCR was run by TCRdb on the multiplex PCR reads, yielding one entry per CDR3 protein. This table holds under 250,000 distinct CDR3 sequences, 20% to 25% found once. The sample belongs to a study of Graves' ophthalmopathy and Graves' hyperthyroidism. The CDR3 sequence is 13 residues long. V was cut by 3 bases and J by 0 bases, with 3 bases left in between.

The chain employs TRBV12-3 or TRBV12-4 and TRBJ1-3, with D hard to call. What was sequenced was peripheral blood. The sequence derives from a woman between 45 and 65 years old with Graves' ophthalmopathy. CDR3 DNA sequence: TGTGCCAGCAGTTTTGCCTCTGGAAACACCATATATTTT. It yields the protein CASSFASGNTIYF.